The 22 T cell receptor beta chains below were found in one sample sequenced in a study of PD-1 blockade in classical Hodgkin lymphoma. Each of the patients experienced relapse following autologous stem cell transplantation, and their brentuximab vedotin exposure differed. This table comes from immunoSEQ multiplex PCR, and its TCRdb copy is limited to in-frame clones, with some not included. The sample holds approximately 17,000 clones, around 85% seen once. The source was peripheral blood mononuclear cells (PBMCs), collected at baseline. These receptors were obtained from a human donor with classical Hodgkin lymphoma.

About this clone itself: In the same sample, other DNA sequences code for this CDR3. J is TRBJ1-5 and V is TRBV5-6; no clear D gene. CDR3 length: 12 residues. The V end was cut by 3 bases, the J end by 7 bases, with 8 bases between. Germline CDR1 is SGHDT and CDR2 is YYEEEE. The CDR3 loop is CASSSGLQPQHF. The CDR3 nucleotides are TGTGCCAGCAGCTCAGGCCTGCAGCCCCAGCATTTT.

The rearrangement uses TRBV27 and TRBJ2-1, with D possibly being TRBD2 (5 bases). The CDR3 sequence is 14 residues long. Germline loops: CDR1 MNHEY, CDR2 SMNVEV (reference sequence). The germline V and J ends were trimmed by 5 bases and 7 bases, with 15 bases remaining between them. The CDR3 DNA reads as TGTGCCAGCAGTATACGGCCGGGCGGGAATGAGCAGTTCTTC. It is translated as CASSIRPGGNEQFF.

The genes are TRBV11-2 and TRBJ2-3; D is unclear. Trimming took 2 bases from V and 1 from J, leaving 4 bases between them. CDR1 and CDR2 from the germline V gene are SGHAT and FQNNGV. The CDR3 is made up of 13 amino acids. CDR3 coding DNA: TGTGCCAGCAGCTTATCGGGCACAGATACGCAGTATTTT. This encodes CASSLSGTDTQYF.

V gene TRBV5-1 combines with J gene TRBJ2-3; TRBD1 matches at 9 bases. The trim removed 0 bases at V and 1 base at J, leaving 6 bases unmatched. The CDR3 is 17 residues long. CDR1 and CDR2 from the germline V gene are SGHRS and YFSETQ. In nucleotides, the CDR3 is TGCGCCAGCAGCTTGGTACAGGGGGCAATTGGCACAGATACGCAGTATTTT. It is translated as CASSLVQGAIGTDTQYF.

The V call is TRBV29-1, the J call TRBJ2-3; D is undetermined. CDR3 size: 13 residues. Trimming took off 4 bases at V and 4 bases at J, with 12 bases between the two ends. Germline V gene sequence: CDR1 SQVTM, CDR2 ANQGSEA. The chain's CDR3 is CSVVPLNADTQYF. In DNA, the CDR3 is TGCAGCGTTGTCCCTTTGAATGCAGATACGCAGTATTTT.

This chain joins TRBV5-1 and TRBJ2-7; D is ambiguous. Per germline, CDR1 SGHRS and CDR2 YFSETQ. The CDR3 extends over 11 amino acids. V shed 4 bases and J shed 4 bases, with 6 bases lying between them. The CDR3: CASSNQYEQYF. The CDR3 bases are TGCGCCAGCAGCAACCAGTACGAGCAGTACTTC.

J is TRBJ2-3 and V is TRBV19; possible D gene TRBD2, 5 bases. CDR1 LNHDA and CDR2 SQIVND come from the germline V gene (reference sequence). CDR3 length equals 20 residues. V was clipped by 3 bases and J by 3 bases, with 28 bases between them. The CDR3 region has the DNA TGTGCCAGTAGTATTCCCCGTGGGGATAACCCAGCGAGGGCGACAGATACGCAGTATTTT. It yields the protein CASSIPRGDNPARATDTQYF.

V usage is TRBV9 and J usage is TRBJ1-4; TRBD1 matches 12 bases. Losses at the gene ends were 0 bases for V and 6 bases for J; bases not matched to a gene: 6. Per the germline V gene, CDR1 is SGDLS and CDR2 is YYNGEE. The CDR3 consists of 17 residues. CDR3 residues: CASSVGSGQGAHEKLFF. As DNA, the CDR3 is TGTGCCAGCAGCGTAGGGTCGGGACAGGGGGCCCATGAAAAACTGTTTTTT.

The chain's CDR3 is CASSTVDSSYEQYF. As DNA, the CDR3 is TGTGCCAGCAGTACGGTCGATAGCTCCTACGAGCAGTACTTC. This sequence joins TRBV2 and TRBJ2-7; D not certain. Germline-derived CDR1 and CDR2 are SNHLY and FYNNEI. The CDR3 runs 14 residues. V was shortened by 5 bases and J by 0 bases, with 11 bases between the two germline ends.

V usage is TRBV27 and J usage is TRBJ1-5; possible D gene TRBD1, 6 bases. Germline lookup yields CDR1 MNHEY and CDR2 SMNVEV (reference sequence). The CDR3 runs to 15 residues. With 2 bases removed from V and 2 bases from J, the gap between germline ends came to 10 bases. DNA for the CDR3: TGTGCCAGCAGTTTAAAGGACAGCCGCAATCAGCCCCAGCATTTT. It encodes CASSLKDSRNQPQHF.

The chain has TRBV6-5 and TRBJ1-4, with D maybe TRBD1 (6 bases). Germline V gene lookup returns CDR1 MNHEY and CDR2 SVGAGI. V shed 6 bases and J shed 8 bases, with 16 bases lying between them. The CDR3 has 14 residues. The chain's CDR3 is CASRGRGAWEKLFF. DNA for the CDR3: TGTGCCAGCAGGGGGAGGGGGGCTTGGGAAAAACTGTTTTTT.

V and J are TRBV29-1 and TRBJ2-3; TRBD1 aligns across 8 bases. Germline CDR1 is SQVTM and CDR2 is ANQGSEA. V shed 4 bases and J 6 bases; nucleotides not matched to a gene: 9. The CDR3 runs 14 residues. The CDR3 DNA is TGCAGCGTTGTAGGGCAGGGGGCGATGGATACGCAGTATTTT. It yields the protein CSVVGQGAMDTQYF.

The genes are TRBV6-6 and TRBJ1-2, with D maybe TRBD1 (5 bases). CDR1 is MNHNY and CDR2 is SVGAGI in the germline V gene (reference sequence). This CDR3 has 15 residues. V lost 8 bases and J 4 bases, leaving 20 bases between the germline ends. The CDR3 region is CASGQGQGGSYGYTF. CDR3 in DNA: TGTGCCAGCGGGCAGGGCCAGGGAGGGTCCTATGGCTACACCTTC.

The chain uses TRBV5-5 and TRBJ1-6; D might be TRBD1 (6 bases). Trimming shortened V by 1 base and J by 8 bases, and 13 bases separated the two germline ends. This CDR3 spans 15 amino acids. CDR1 SGHKS and CDR2 YYEKEE come from the germline V gene (reference sequence). This chain's CDR3 is CASSLTQGRYSPLHF. The CDR3 nucleotides are TGTGCCAGCAGCTTGACGCAGGGGAGGTATTCACCCCTCCACTTT.

The J gene is TRBJ1-5, the V gene TRBV6-5; D is undetermined. The CDR3 covers 15 residues. Germline CDR1 MNHEY, CDR2 SVGAGI. Trimming shortened V by 7 bases and J by 0 bases, and 13 bases separated the two germline ends. The CDR3 DNA sequence: TGTGCCAGCAAGATCCGCGAATATAGCAATCAGCCCCAGCATTTT. Amino acid sequence: CASKIREYSNQPQHF.

V usage is TRBV29-1 and J usage is TRBJ1-4; 11 bases map to TRBD1. The CDR3 totals 13 residues. Germline CDR1 is SQVTM and CDR2 is ANQGSEA. Trimming took 8 bases from V and 7 from J; bases not matched to a gene: 6. CDR3 amino acids: CSFRTGGFEKLFF. The CDR3 DNA is TGCAGCTTCCGGACAGGGGGCTTTGAAAAACTGTTTTTT.

This rearrangement joins TRBV9 to TRBJ1-1; a weak D match, TRBD1 (5 bases). Trimming removed 0 bases at V and 4 bases at J, with 10 bases between. CDR3 length: 14 amino acids. Germline-derived CDR1 and CDR2 are SGDLS and YYNGEE. The CDR3 coding sequence is TGTGCCAGCAGCGTAGAGGGGTTCACCACTGAAGCTTTCTTT. Translation gives CASSVEGFTTEAFF.

This clone appeared a few times. The CDR3 region is CASSPRSGGNQPQHF. For the CDR3, the DNA is TGTGCCAGCAGTCCCCGGTCAGGGGGCAATCAGCCCCAGCATTTT. The rearrangement links TRBV6-6 to TRBJ1-5, with a possible D match to TRBD1 (6 bases). This CDR3 is 15 amino acids long. V was shortened by 5 bases and J by 2 bases, with 13 bases between the two germline ends. Germline CDR1 is MNHNY and CDR2 is SVGAGI (reference sequence).

The chain carries TRBV5-1 and TRBJ2-5; the match to TRBD1 covers 11 bases. Trimming removed 3 bases from V and 2 bases from J; junction bases left unmatched: 6. In germline, CDR1 is SGHRS, CDR2 YFSETQ. The CDR3 runs to 16 residues. The CDR3 DNA reads as TGCGCCAGCAGCTACGCCCGGGACAGGGGGCAAGAGACCCAGTACTTC. This translates into CASSYARDRGQETQYF.

The chain couples TRBV27 to TRBJ2-7, with D tentatively TRBD1 (6 bases). This CDR3 spans 14 amino acids. The ends were cut back, 6 bases at V and 6 bases at J, with 18 bases in the middle. Germline CDR1 and CDR2: MNHEY and SMNVEV (reference sequence). The CDR3 region has the DNA TGTGCCAGCAGGGAGTTGGGGTCAGGGGCCGAGCAGTACTTC. Its protein product is CASRELGSGAEQYF.

The rearrangement uses TRBV10-2 and TRBJ2-3; perhaps TRBD1 as D (5 bases). This CDR3 has 13 residues. Trimming took 8 bases from V and 3 from J, leaving 12 bases between them. Germline CDR1 and CDR2: WSHSY and SAAADI. DNA for the CDR3: TGCGCCAGCGGCCCGACAGAAACAGATACGCAGTATTTT. Its protein is CASGPTETDTQYF.

This clone showed up just a few times. This chain connects TRBV4-1 to TRBJ2-3; TRBD2 agrees at 12 bases. The CDR3 has 16 residues. The trim removed 6 bases at V and 1 base at J, leaving 5 bases unmatched. Germline loops: CDR1 MGHRA, CDR2 YSYEKL. CDR3 coding DNA: TGCGCCAGCAGTCATTCTAGCGGGAGGGGCACAGATACGCAGTATTTT. This encodes CASSHSSGRGTDTQYF.